The clone carrying this T cell receptor beta chain has more than one count but fewer than ten. The data derive from a study of blood T cell repertoires in COVID-19. Overall study: Sources were T cells, B-cell-depleted T cells, or PBMCs; the material itself was cDNA or gDNA.

V lost 2 bases to trimming and J lost 7 bases, with 9 bases between them. Germline CDR1 reads MNHEY; CDR2 reads SMNVEV (reference sequence). The CDR3 spans 13 residues. In the authors' workflow: Reference gene primer amplification gave estimated nucleated cell counts. This table comes from immunoSEQ multiplex PCR, and its TCRdb copy is limited to in-frame clones, with some not included. V and J calls and clone size come straight from that table; D and trimming were deduced from the DNA. Found here are under 150,000 clones, about nine tenths of them singletons; the top ten hold around 28%. The receptor comes from a human donor in a cohort sampled during active COVID-19. The specimen sequenced was peripheral blood. This chain connects TRBV27 to TRBJ1-5; maybe TRBD1 (5 bases). CDR3 sequence (DNA): TGTGCCAGCAGTTTAAGGGGAAACCAGCCCCAGCATTTT. Amino acid sequence: CASSLRGNQPQHF.